Below are 17 T cell receptor beta chains sequenced from a single sample in a study of cytomegalovirus exposure and HLA in healthy donors. TCRdb's copy holds only in-frame clones and misses some; the assay was immunoSEQ multiplex PCR. The table records 76,000 or so clones, approximately 93% of them present only once. The material sequenced was PBMCs. All receptors derive from a woman aged 18 to 35 in good health and CMV-seronegative.

The rearrangement joins TRBV28 to TRBJ1-2; tentative D call: TRBD1 (5 bases). V was trimmed by 7 bases and J by 4 bases, leaving 13 bases between them. CDR3 length: 13 residues. CDR1 is MDHEN, CDR2 SYDVKM, per germline. For the CDR3, the DNA is TGTGCCAGCACCCCGGGACTGAGCTATGGCTACACCTTC. Protein product: CASTPGLSYGYTF.

The genes are TRBV11-2 and TRBJ2-7; a possible D gene is TRBD1 (6 bases). The CDR3 contains 14 residues. The germline V gene encodes CDR1 SGHAT and CDR2 FQNNGV. V lost 2 bases and J 4 bases, leaving 12 bases between the germline ends. CDR3: CASSLTRGLYEQYF. As DNA, the CDR3 is TGTGCCAGCAGCTTAACCAGGGGATTATACGAGCAGTACTTC.

V gene TRBV5-1 combines with J gene TRBJ2-3; 12 bases are a match to TRBD2. The CDR3 sequence is 15 residues long. CDR1 SGHRS and CDR2 YFSETQ come from the germline V gene. V shed 4 bases and J 4 bases; nucleotides not matched to a gene: 4. The CDR3 sequence is CASSRLAGASDTQYF. The DNA for the CDR3 is TGCGCCAGCAGCAGACTAGCGGGAGCATCAGATACGCAGTATTTT.

The chain recombines TRBV9 with TRBJ2-5; TRBD2 agrees at 9 bases. The germline V gene has CDR1 SGDLS and CDR2 YYNGEE. Germline trimming cut 3 bases from V and 1 base from J; bases unmatched to any gene: 1. This CDR3 is built from 14 residues. This CDR3 is CASSGGLAQETQYF. In nucleotides, the CDR3 is TGTGCCAGCAGCGGGGGACTAGCCCAAGAGACCCAGTACTTC.

The V call is TRBV28, the J call TRBJ1-2; the match to TRBD1 covers 10 bases. CDR3 size: 16 residues. The J segment lost 4 bases and the V segment lost 3 bases, leaving 8 bases of the junction unmatched. CDR1 MDHEN and CDR2 SYDVKM come from the germline V gene. The CDR3 protein is CASSFNRDRGLYGYTF. In nucleotides, the CDR3 is TGTGCCAGCAGTTTCAACCGGGACAGGGGCCTCTATGGCTACACCTTC.

CDR3 bases: TGCGCCAGCAGCCAAGAACGGGGTCTAGCGGGGGCCATACCCGGCAATGAGCAGTTCTTC. Residues: CASSQERGLAGAIPGNEQFF. The genes are TRBV4-3 and TRBJ2-1; 10 bases fit TRBD2. V lost 0 bases, J lost 6 bases, and 17 bases stayed unmatched. This CDR3 has 20 residues. CDR1 is LGHNA and CDR2 is YSLEER in the germline V gene.

The CDR3 region is CASWGGTFDEQYF. The CDR3 DNA follows: TGTGCCTCATGGGGGGGCACTTTCGACGAGCAGTACTTC. V gene TRBV10-3 combines with J gene TRBJ2-7, with D perhaps TRBD2 (7 bases). V gave up 11 bases and J gave up 5 bases, with 19 bases separating them. The CDR3 spans 13 residues. Germline V gene sequence: CDR1 ENHRY, CDR2 SYGVKD.

The V and J genes are TRBV6-1 and TRBJ1-5; TRBD1 matches 7 bases. The CDR3 covers 18 residues. Trimming removed 2 bases from V and 0 bases from J; junction bases left unmatched: 10. Germline CDR1 is MNHNS and CDR2 is SASEGT. The CDR3 DNA sequence: TGTGCCAGCAGTGAAAGGGGGGACAGACTCTATAGCAATCAGCCCCAGCATTTT. The encoded protein is CASSERGDRLYSNQPQHF.

The rearrangement joins TRBV7-2 to TRBJ2-1; no definite D call. Germline V lookup: CDR1 SGHTA, CDR2 FQGNSA. The ends were cut back, 1 base at V and 5 bases at J, with 12 bases in the middle. The CDR3 covers 15 residues. The CDR3 protein is CASSLVSDANNEQFF. The CDR3 nucleotides are TGTGCCAGCAGCTTAGTAAGCGACGCCAACAATGAGCAGTTCTTC.

The V gene is TRBV9, the J gene TRBJ2-5, with 9 positions matching TRBD1. CDR1 and CDR2 from the germline V gene are SGDLS and YYNGEE. This CDR3 region has 16 residues. Trimming removed 0 bases from V and 2 bases from J; junction bases left unmatched: 5. For the CDR3, the DNA is TGTGCCAGCAGCGTAGGACAGGGGGTTTGGCAAGAGACCCAGTACTTC. It yields the protein CASSVGQGVWQETQYF.

In nucleotides, the CDR3 is TGTGCCAGCTCCGCCCTAGCGGGGGGGAGCACAGATACGCAGTATTTT. Its protein is CASSALAGGSTDTQYF. V usage is TRBV18 and J usage is TRBJ2-3; 12 bases are a match to TRBD2. The J segment lost 0 bases and the V segment lost 6 bases, leaving 4 bases of the junction unmatched. CDR1 and CDR2 (germline): KGHSH, LQKENI. This CDR3 spans 16 amino acids.

V and J are TRBV5-1 and TRBJ1-1; 8 bases match TRBD1. Germline-derived CDR1 and CDR2 are SGHRS and YFSETQ. The CDR3 contains 15 residues. J gave up 1 base and V 4 bases, and 6 bases lay outside the gene matches. The CDR3 loop reads CASSTTGTGNTEAFF. In DNA, the CDR3 is TGCGCCAGCAGCACCACCGGGACAGGGAACACTGAAGCTTTCTTT.

The V call is TRBV19, the J call TRBJ2-1, with TRBD2 identical over 7 bases. Germline CDR1 is LNHDA and CDR2 is SQIVND (reference sequence). The CDR3 is made up of 16 amino acids. After removal of 3 bases from V and 6 bases from J, the junction contained 11 bases not matched to a gene. CDR3 loop: CASSIGSGGASNEQFF. Here the CDR3 DNA reads TGTGCCAGTAGTATCGGGTCGGGAGGTGCTTCCAATGAGCAGTTCTTC.

The rearrangement joins TRBV29-1 to TRBJ2-7, with unresolved D. Germline V CDR1 and CDR2: SQVTM, ANQGSEA. The V end lost 4 bases, the J end lost 0 bases, and 7 bases lay between the germline ends. This CDR3 has 12 amino acids. The CDR3 nucleotides read TGCAGCGTTGCGGTGAGCTCCTACGAGCAGTACTTC. Its protein is CSVAVSSYEQYF.

The gene calls are TRBV13 and TRBJ2-7; TRBD1 matches at 8 bases. CDR3 length: 16 residues. Germline CDR1 PRHDT, CDR2 FYEKMQ (reference sequence). V shed 4 bases, J shed 3 bases, and the junction held 11 bases outside the gene matches. The CDR3 region is CASSSLSGTGGYEQYF. In nucleotides, the CDR3 is TGTGCCAGCAGCTCCCTCTCCGGGACAGGAGGCTACGAGCAGTACTTC.

J is TRBJ2-5 and V is TRBV4-1, with 7 positions matching TRBD1. Germline loops: CDR1 MGHRA, CDR2 YSYEKL. V lost 1 base and J lost 5; bases outside the gene matches: 7. The CDR3 has 15 residues. The CDR3 region is CASSQGTGVQETQYF. The CDR3, as DNA: TGCGCCAGCAGCCAAGGTACAGGGGTACAGGAGACCCAGTACTTC.

The chain employs TRBV5-6 and TRBJ2-1; 8 positions agree with TRBD1. The junction had 7 bases not matched to a gene; V was cut back by 4 bases and J by 7 bases. This CDR3 comprises 14 residues. Germline CDR1 SGHDT, CDR2 YYEEEE. In DNA form, the CDR3 reads TGTGCCAGCAGCCACCGGACAGGGTTAAATGAGCAGTTCTTC. This translates into CASSHRTGLNEQFF.